This paragraph covers one T cell receptor (beta chain) sequence. It lacks a known antigen. Base qualities are missing; no much larger clone stands one base away. The data belong to a study of blood T cell repertoires in COVID-19 (dated by TCRdb to 2020 to 2022). Regarding the study in general: The collaborator samples originated in the United States, Italy and Spain and spanned the acute and convalescent phases of COVID-19. The material from the prospective study consisted of cDNA or gDNA derived from T cells, B-cell-depleted T cells, or PBMCs. Subjects who had been exposed to COVID-19, were actively infected with it, or had recovered from it provided the deeply sampled blood TCRbeta repertoires that made up the dataset. A freely available public database, intended as a resource for researchers studying the immune response to SARS-CoV-2, is where the repertoires were released. The samples were drawn from two sources: the first 160 participants of the ongoing ImmuneRACE study, and some 1,300 subjects contributed by 6 global collaborators. Nearly every sample came with metadata listing a de-identified subject ID, COVID-19 status, age in years and sex. Where available, HLA class I and class II types were taken from metadata supplied by the sample provider and were not determined by assay-based typing. The study at large found these results: How much clinical and demographic metadata was included differed by source and by participant, and the metadata was provided uncurated.

The immunoSEQ Assay, a bias-controlled multiplex PCR, was used to amplify TCRbeta CDR3 regions from genomic DNA. On the study's bioinformatics: Within the assay, amplification of reference gene primers was used to estimate how many nucleated cells each sample contained. To quantify the absolute abundance of each unique TCRbeta CDR3 rearrangement, sequence reads were collapsed and filtered. Productive Simpson clonality was computed per sample as the square root of Simpson's diversity index over productive rearrangements. TCRdb provides this immuneACCESS table in a form limited to in-frame rearrangements. Some clones are lacking; in checked studies, under half of them reflect an unresolved V gene, and why the rest are absent is not known. From that table come the V and J calls and clone size; the DNA was used to work out D and trimming. This sample gives 200,000 to 300,000 clones in total; 88% of them show up just once. Clones ranked in the top ten supply 1.2% of the sample.

Participants in the prospective study were aged about 18 to 89 years, lived in more than 20 United States geographic areas, and enrolled through a virtual design. To assign participants to cohorts, the prospective study relied on clinical history that participants themselves reported in a screening survey and a study questionnaire. Each participant in the prospective study had whole blood, serum and a nasopharyngeal or oropharyngeal swab collected by mobile phlebotomists. Prospective study participants could optionally give additional blood draws and questionnaires over an approximately 2-month period. Before DNA extraction, blood samples from the prospective study were shipped at room temperature or frozen. The germline V gene (reference sequence) supplies CDR1 GTSNPN and CDR2 SVGIG. Between the V and J ends, shortened by 5 bases and 3 bases respectively, the junction contains 16 bases. The CDR3, cysteine through phenylalanine, is 14 amino acids long. Only the CDR3 portion is preserved as DNA: 42 bases, with reading frame beginning at the first base.

The chain is assembled from TRBV30 and TRBJ1-2; TRBD1 is perhaps the D gene, given 6 matching bases. This sequence was found in a woman aged 40 to 55 with acute COVID-19. Sequencing was carried out using PBMCs or T cells enriched from blood (not recorded which). The DNA is as follows: TGTGCCTGGGTAAAGCCGGGACACTACTATGGCTACACCTTC. It codes for CAWVKPGHYYGYTF.